This T cell receptor (beta chain) was retrieved from a study of early T cells in non-severe SARS-CoV-2 infection. Across the whole study: Sequenced material consisted of bulk RNA (from unsorted whole blood), and chains were unpaired.

The TCR library protocol was used to attach unique molecular identifiers. These identifiers were attached to individual cDNA molecules. TCRdb fed the 5' RACE reads into MiXCR, producing one record per CDR3 protein. The table lists 60,000 to 90,000 distinct CDR3 sequences, around 16% of them singletons. General study results and limits: Anti-spike CD8 specificities were favored by VDJdb matching, whose results missed private and CD4 specificities.

The CDR3 loop spans 17 amino acids. In regard to this clonotype: Its antigen is undetermined.

The sequencing input was whole blood. The clonotype originates from an adult who was a healthcare worker with PCR-confirmed SARS-CoV-2 infection or an uninfected control (not recorded which). The rearrangement uses TRBV21-1 and TRBJ1-1; TRBD1 reflects the table's D call only, with no check against the DNA. TRBV21-1 is a pseudogene locus. The CDR3 is CASSNPRQGEVNTEAFF. CDR3 coding DNA: TGTGCCAGCAGCAATCCCCGACAGGGAGAAGTGAACACTGAAGCTTTCTTT.